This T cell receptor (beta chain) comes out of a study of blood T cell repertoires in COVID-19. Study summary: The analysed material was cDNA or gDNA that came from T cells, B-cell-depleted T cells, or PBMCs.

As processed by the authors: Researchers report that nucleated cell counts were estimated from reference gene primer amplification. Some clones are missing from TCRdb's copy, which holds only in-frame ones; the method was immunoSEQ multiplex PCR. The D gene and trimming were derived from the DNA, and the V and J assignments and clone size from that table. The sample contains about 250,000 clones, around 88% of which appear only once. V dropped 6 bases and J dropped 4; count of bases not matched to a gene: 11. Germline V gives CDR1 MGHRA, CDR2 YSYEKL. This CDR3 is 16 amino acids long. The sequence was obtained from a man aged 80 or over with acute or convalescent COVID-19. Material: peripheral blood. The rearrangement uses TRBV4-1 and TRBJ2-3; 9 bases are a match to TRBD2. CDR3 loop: CASSILIAGEPDTQYF. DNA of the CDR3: TGCGCCAGCAGTATCTTGATAGCGGGGGAGCCAGATACGCAGTATTTT.